The sequence of this T cell receptor beta chain was determined in a study of T cells in Graves' hyperthyroidism and ophthalmopathy (dated 2019 in TCRdb). Regarding the study in general: Peripheral blood was sampled at the time of initial diagnosis, prior to any treatment. The 95 to 100 discovery patients were randomly divided into training and test sets at a 7:3 ratio. Whether ophthalmopathy could be predicted prospectively was tested in an independent validation cohort made up of under 20 hyperthyroidism patients plus 17 patients who later progressed to ophthalmopathy. In several Graves' hyperthyroidism patients, the study also compared T-cell repertoires from thyroid tissue with T-cell repertoires from blood. Once sampling was done, hyperthyroidism patients were given methimazole at a starting dose of 30 mg daily, whereas ophthalmopathy patients were given high-dose intravenous methylprednisolone. The paper describes TCR Vbeta CDR3 sequencing of around 130 peripheral blood samples, made up of about 40 ophthalmopathy patients, 70 to 75 hyperthyroidism patients and roughly 17 progressor patients. To identify TCR V-J signatures that set the groups apart, the researchers used a discovery cohort of about a hundred patients, made up of 40 to 45 with Graves' ophthalmopathy and some 60 with stable Graves' hyperthyroidism.

V is pared back by 6 bases and J by 6 bases, with 5 bases lying between the germline termini. The germline V gene encodes CDR1 LGHNA and CDR2 YSLEER. Taken from cysteine to phenylalanine, the CDR3 has 11 residues. Only CDR3 DNA remains: 33 bases, in frame from the first base. Ophthalmopathy patients had moderately to severely active disease, Clinical Activity Score of at least 3, NOSPECS grade of at least 4, and duration under 3 months. Any patient with an uncontrolled infection, another autoimmune disease, pregnancy or lactation was excluded. Diagnoses were based on clinical symptoms, serum thyroxine and TRAb, thyroid ultrasound and orbital computed tomography. Ficoll-Paque density gradient centrifugation was used to isolate PBMCs from around 9.1 ml of fresh peripheral blood. Total RNA was extracted with Trizol reagent, and quality was checked on an Agilent 2100 Bioanalyzer. Amplification of TCR beta CDR3 regions was carried out from RNA transcripts. A first-round RT-PCR of the TCR CDR3 used the HTBI primer set with the Qiagen OneStep RT-PCR kit. A second multiplex PCR round built the libraries, followed by size selection and purification. Libraries were sequenced paired-end with 100 bp reads on an Illumina HiSeq2000. Regarding the original processing steps: SOAPnuke was used to process the raw data, with reads discarded if the reads contained adapters or uncalled bases, had a mean Phred below 15, or lacked an exact constant-primer or identifier match. COPE v1.2.5 was used to merge high-quality paired reads, and clonotypes were defined as unique nucleotide sequences. Clonotypes were aligned to IMGT TRBV, TRBD and TRBJ reference segments using MiTCR v1.1. The analysis included only V-J combinations with a frequency above 0.0001, which together covered approximately 99% of the repertoires. The TCS score was defined as the ratio of F50 (clonal expansion) to E x V (chaos), calculated using BLOSUM62-based TCRdist between CDR3 peptides within each V-J. Welch's t-statistics and random forest reduced several hundred V-J features to roughly 13, which were used in a naive Bayes classifier (R e1071). TCRdb reprocessed the public reads (quality trimming at Q25 with fastp, clone calling with MiXCR) and kept in-frame beta chains. Each CDR3 protein gets just one entry, which takes the most common genes and DNA from the rows behind it. TCRdb, rather than the study authors, made the V and J calls. The sample table holds fewer than 550,000 distinct CDR3 sequences, of which around a quarter were seen once. The ten largest account for approximately 10% of the sample.

Broad study findings and their caveats: In validation, progression to ophthalmopathy was predicted by the model with around 71% sensitivity and around 75% specificity, a median of around 6.5 months before onset. Sample size was not statistically predetermined, and investigators were not blinded to group allocation. A model built on a 13 V-J signature distinguished ophthalmopathy from stable hyperthyroidism, reaching 87.88% sensitivity and approximately 81% specificity in cross-validation and 80%/75% in testing. Most expanded thyroid clonotypes (frequency above 0.001) were also detected in blood, a finding suggesting that blood repertoires may reflect thyroid immune responses.

To note about this clonotype: The target of this receptor is not known. Base qualities are not provided; no much larger clone lies one nucleotide away.

The sample comprised blood. The receptor was isolated from a young woman with Graves' ophthalmopathy. The chain couples TRBV4-3 to TRBJ2-2, with the D call tentatively TRBD1 or TRBD2, each fitting 5 bases. The CDR3 corresponds to CASRGAGELFF. The bases are TGCGCCAGCAGGGGGGCCGGGGAGCTGTTTTTT.